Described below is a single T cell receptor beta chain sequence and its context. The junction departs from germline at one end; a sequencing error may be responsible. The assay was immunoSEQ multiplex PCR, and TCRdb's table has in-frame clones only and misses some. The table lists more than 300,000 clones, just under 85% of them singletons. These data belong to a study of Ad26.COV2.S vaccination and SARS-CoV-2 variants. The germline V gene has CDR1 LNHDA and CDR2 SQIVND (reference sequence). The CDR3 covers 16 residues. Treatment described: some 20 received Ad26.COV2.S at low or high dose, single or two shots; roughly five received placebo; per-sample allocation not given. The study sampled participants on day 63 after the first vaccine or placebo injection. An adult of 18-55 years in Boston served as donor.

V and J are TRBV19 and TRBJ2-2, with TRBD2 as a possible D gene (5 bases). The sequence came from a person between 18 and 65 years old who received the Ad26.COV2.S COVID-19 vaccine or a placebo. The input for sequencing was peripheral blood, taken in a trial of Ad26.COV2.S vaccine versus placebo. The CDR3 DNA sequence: TGTGCCAGTACCCGGACCGGAGATTCGAACACCGGGGAACTGTTTTTT. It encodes CASTRTGDSNTGELFF.